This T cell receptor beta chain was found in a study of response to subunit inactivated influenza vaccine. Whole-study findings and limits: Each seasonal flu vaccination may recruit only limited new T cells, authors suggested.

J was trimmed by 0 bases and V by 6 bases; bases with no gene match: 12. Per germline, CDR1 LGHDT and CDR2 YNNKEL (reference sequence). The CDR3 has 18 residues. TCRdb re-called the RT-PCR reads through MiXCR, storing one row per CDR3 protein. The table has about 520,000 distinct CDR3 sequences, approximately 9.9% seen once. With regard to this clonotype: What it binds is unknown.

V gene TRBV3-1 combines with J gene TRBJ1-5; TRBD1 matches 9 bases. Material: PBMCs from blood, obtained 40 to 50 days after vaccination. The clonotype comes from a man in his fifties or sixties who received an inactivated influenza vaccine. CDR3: CASSPGQGTFNSNQPQHF. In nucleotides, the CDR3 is TGTGCCAGCAGTCCCGGACAGGGGACATTTAATAGCAATCAGCCCCAGCATTTT.